The 10 T cell receptor beta chains reported below all come from one sample, sequenced in a study of shared clonotypes between healthy human individuals. TCRdb's table, derived via immunoSEQ multiplex PCR, lists solely in-frame clones and lacks some. The table shows hundreds of thousands of clones, with roughly 83% occurring only once. Sequences were obtained from PBMCs. These receptors were obtained from a middle-aged woman in good health. Some clones in this sample may be carry-over from other donors' samples.

The chain combines TRBV30 with TRBJ1-2, with TRBD1 matching 7 bases. The CDR3 runs 14 residues. After removal of 1 base from V and 6 bases from J, the junction contained 8 bases not matched to a gene. Looked up from germline, CDR1 is GTSNPN and CDR2 is SVGIG (reference sequence). Here the CDR3 DNA reads TGTGCCTGGAGTGCAGGTCTGGGGACAGATGGCTACACCTTC. This codes for CAWSAGLGTDGYTF.

As for this clone: A much larger clone lies one base from this, so it may be a read error. The same CDR3 arises from other DNA sequences in this sample as well. V usage is TRBV7-9 and J usage is TRBJ1-3; D not certain. V lost 1 base, J lost 5 bases, and 0 bases lay in between. This CDR3 spans 11 amino acids. CDR1 SEHNR and CDR2 FQNEAQ come from the germline V gene (reference sequence). CDR3 region: CASSLGNTIYF. CDR3 coding DNA: TGTGCCAGCAGCTTAGGAAACACCATATATTTT.

This clone was picked up one time. The rearrangement uses TRBV5-1 and TRBJ1-1, with D tentatively TRBD1 (6 bases). V lost 3 bases and J 4 bases, leaving 13 bases between the germline ends. Germline V gene sequence: CDR1 SGHRS, CDR2 YFSETQ. CDR3 length: 14 amino acids. The CDR3 nucleotides are TGCGCCAGCAGCTCGGTACAGGGATCCACTGAAGCTTTCTTT. Translated: CASSSVQGSTEAFF. Full variable domain (outside the CDR3, taken from reference TRBV5-1 and TRBJ1-1): KAGVTQTPRYLIKTRGQQVTLSCSPISGHRSVSWYQQTPGQGLQFLFEYFSETQRNKGNFPGRFSGRQFSNSRSEMNVSTLELGDSALYLCASSSVQGSTEAFFGQGTRLTVV.

This clone was seen a single time. The CDR3 region has the DNA TGTGCCAGCAGCACCCGTAGCATTAGCAATCAGCCCCAGCATTTT. Its translation is CASSTRSISNQPQHF. The genes are TRBV2 and TRBJ1-5, with D uncertain. Trimming took off 6 bases at V and 0 bases at J, with 12 bases between the two ends. Germline lookup yields CDR1 SNHLY and CDR2 FYNNEI. The CDR3 is 15 residues long.

V is TRBV9 and J is TRBJ2-1; D perhaps matches TRBD2 (6 bases). The V end lost 0 bases, the J end lost 3 bases, and 13 bases lay between the germline ends. Germline-derived CDR1 and CDR2 are SGDLS and YYNGEE. The CDR3 is 16 amino acids. The CDR3 region is CASSVEVGGFYNEQFF. The CDR3 nucleotides are TGTGCCAGCAGCGTAGAGGTGGGAGGCTTCTACAATGAGCAGTTCTTC.

The sample holds a few counts of this clone. The sample contains more than one DNA sequence encoding this CDR3. The chain couples TRBV29-1 to TRBJ2-5; unclear D gene. The CDR3 extends over 12 amino acids. Germline-derived CDR1 and CDR2 are SQVTM and ANQGSEA. V was trimmed by 5 bases and J by 2 bases, leaving 9 bases between them. The CDR3 is CSVSRAQETQYF. For the CDR3, the DNA is TGCAGCGTTAGTAGAGCTCAAGAGACCCAGTACTTC.

Only a few counts were recorded for this clone. This chain joins TRBV21-1 and TRBJ1-1. TRBV21-1 is flagged as a pseudogene. The CDR3 has 16 residues. This CDR3 reads CASSKEGLEGNTEAFF. The DNA for the CDR3 is TGTGCCAGCAGCAAAGAGGGGTTGGAGGGTAACACTGAAGCTTTCTTT.

This clone was seen just once. This chain links TRBV4-1 with TRBJ2-3; TRBD2 matches 11 bases. This CDR3 contains 14 residues. Germline assignment: CDR1 MGHRA and CDR2 YSYEKL. Germline trimming cut 4 bases from V and 3 bases from J; bases unmatched to any gene: 0. The chain's CDR3 is CASSRLAGTDTQYF. In DNA, the CDR3 is TGCGCCAGCAGCCGACTAGCGGGGACAGATACGCAGTATTTT.

This clone was counted once. The chain uses TRBV6-1 and TRBJ1-1; D gene ambiguous. The CDR3 has 13 amino acids. V lost 3 bases to trimming and J lost 4 bases, with 9 bases between them. The germline V gene encodes CDR1 MNHNS and CDR2 SASEGT. CDR3 region: CASSDLTTTEAFF. CDR3 nucleotides: TGTGCCAGCAGTGACCTAACAACCACTGAAGCTTTCTTT.

This clone was picked up a small number of times. This rearrangement joins TRBV15 to TRBJ1-5, with D possibly being TRBD1 (5 bases). CDR3 length: 13 residues. The germline V gene has CDR1 LNHNV and CDR2 YYDKDF (reference sequence). The V and J ends lost 0 bases and 8 bases respectively, with 8 bases between them. This CDR3 reads CATSRDPGEPQHF. CDR3 coding DNA: TGTGCCACCAGCAGAGATCCGGGGGAGCCCCAGCATTTT.